Sequencing of this TCR beta chain was carried out in a study of Tregs in tolerant kidney transplant recipients. Some clones are missing from TCRdb's copy, which holds only in-frame ones; the method was immunoSEQ multiplex PCR. The sample features approximately 50,000 clones, with 0.83% in its top ten. In germline, CDR1 is LNHDA, CDR2 SQIVND (reference sequence). The CDR3 extends over 12 amino acids. V was trimmed by 5 bases and J by 4 bases, leaving 6 bases between them. The study's findings and limits: Tolerant patients' donor-specific Tregs expanded beyond overall Tregs, suggesting antigen-driven growth. The most relevant donor-specific Treg TCRbeta repertoire apparently came from expansion with activated donor B cells. The small number of patients limits these findings pending further validation.

Worth noting for this clone: What it binds is unknown. The read ends 3 residues early relative to the CDR3; the germline J gene fills the gap. The same CDR3 arises from other DNA sequences in this sample as well.

CD4+CD25+CD127- Tregs, CD4+CD25- non-Tregs, CD4 and CD8 cells were sorted. This sequence joins TRBV19 and TRBJ2-1; D gene unclear. The clonotype comes from a human donor who received a combined kidney and bone marrow transplant. The sequences come from CD4+ T cells from blood, collected before the transplant. The DNA read from the CDR3 is TGTGCCAGTAGTCTACGATACAATGAG. Amino acid sequence: CASSLRYNE. The whole CDR3 region reads CASSLRYNEQFF.